What follows are 24 T cell receptor beta chains derived from one specimen sequenced in a study of T cell responses to AZD1222 COVID-19 vaccine (dated by TCRdb to the early 2020s). To prepare the library, the immunoSEQ multiplex PCR assay was applied. The source is immuneACCESS, and TCRdb retained only in-frame sequences with V and J called. Part of the clones is not carried over; for the studies checked, unresolved V genes explain less than half of this, and the remainder is unexplained. The sample data list around 120,000 clones, and around nine tenths of these were observed just once. The top ten clonotypes cover around 4% of the sample. The time point label, as the study defines it: about 28 days (+/-7) after the second vaccine dose. The sample here was peripheral blood, taken 28 days after the second AZD1222 dose. These TCRs come from an adult who received the AZD1222 COVID-19 vaccine.

This chain uses TRBV19 with TRBJ1-3; 7 bases agree with TRBD1. Germline values: CDR1 LNHDA, CDR2 SQIVND (reference sequence). This CDR3 spans 14 amino acids. The V gene end was trimmed by 11 bases and the J gene end by 1 base; junction bases not matched to a gene: 8. CDR3 in amino acids: CASQGYMSGNTIYF. The CDR3, as DNA: TGTGCCTCACAGGGGTACATGTCTGGAAACACCATATATTTT.

This sequence joins TRBV18 and TRBJ1-3, with 11 positions matching TRBD1. The V segment lost 3 bases and the J segment 8 bases; nucleotides outside the gene matches: 3. Germline-derived CDR1 and CDR2 are KGHSH and LQKENI. The CDR3 totals 14 residues. CDR3 sequence reads: CASSPGQGAYTIYF. The CDR3 bases are TGTGCCAGCTCACCTGGACAGGGGGCTTACACCATATATTTT. The full variable domain, with the rest looked up from reference TRBV18 and TRBJ1-3, is NAGVMQNPRHLVRRRGQEARLRCSPMKGHSHVYWYRQLPEEGLKFMVYLQKENIIDESGMPKERFSAEFPKEGPSILRIQQVVRGDSAAYFCASSPGQGAYTIYFGEGSWLTVV.

The genes are TRBV27 and TRBJ2-7; 10 bases are a match to TRBD2. Trimming cost V 3 bases and J 1 base; bases outside gene matches: 6. Germline V CDR1 and CDR2: MNHEY, SMNVEV (reference sequence). The CDR3 is 16 amino acids. CDR3: CASSLMSGRGSYEQYF. The CDR3 coding sequence is TGTGCCAGCAGTTTGATGAGCGGGAGGGGGTCCTACGAGCAGTACTTC.

The genes are TRBV9 and TRBJ2-5; 12 nucleotides line up with TRBD1. This CDR3 has 16 amino acids. Germline values: CDR1 SGDLS, CDR2 YYNGEE. V lost 0 bases and J lost 7; bases outside the gene matches: 7. CDR3 DNA: TGTGCCAGCAGCGTAGCGGCGGGACAGGGGGCCGGGACCCAGTACTTC. Translated: CASSVAAGQGAGTQYF.

The chain uses TRBV18 and TRBJ1-5, with a tentative D call TRBD1 (6 bases). The CDR3 sequence is 15 residues long. The V end lost 3 bases, the J end lost 6 bases, and 15 bases lay between the germline ends. CDR1 and CDR2 (germline): KGHSH, LQKENI. The CDR3 bases are TGTGCCAGCTCACCTGGGGAGGGGGATAGTCAGCCCCAGCATTTT. It encodes CASSPGEGDSQPQHF.

J is TRBJ2-4 and V is TRBV27, with D perhaps TRBD2 (6 bases). The germline CDR1 and CDR2 sequences are MNHEY and SMNVEV (reference sequence). The CDR3 has 16 amino acids. The V end lost 8 bases, the J end lost 0 bases, and 17 bases lay between the germline ends. The CDR3 is CASGSRVAVAKNIQYF. CDR3 in DNA: TGTGCCAGCGGGTCTAGGGTAGCGGTAGCCAAAAACATTCAGTACTTC.

This rearrangement joins TRBV4-1 to TRBJ2-1, with D possibly TRBD1 on 5 matching bases. With 0 bases removed from V and 6 bases from J, the gap between germline ends came to 15 bases. This CDR3 has 16 residues. Per the germline V gene, CDR1 is MGHRA and CDR2 is YSYEKL. This CDR3 reads CASSQDTAGQGNEQFF. DNA of the CDR3: TGCGCCAGCAGCCAAGATACGGCAGGGCAAGGCAATGAGCAGTTCTTC.

DNA of the CDR3: TGCAGCGCTGGGAGGGGTAAGGGGGACTATGGCTACACCTTC. Translated, it gives CSAGRGKGDYGYTF. The chain is built from TRBV29-1 and TRBJ1-2; perhaps TRBD1 as D (6 bases). Germline loops: CDR1 SQVTM, CDR2 ANQGSEA. The CDR3 extends over 14 amino acids. V lost 7 bases and J 3 bases, leaving 18 bases between the germline ends.

This clone was recorded a few times. The CDR3 sequence is CASSPRTGRETQYF. The DNA of the CDR3 is TGTGCCAGCAGCCCCCGGACAGGGAGGGAGACCCAGTACTTC. This rearrangement joins TRBV7-2 to TRBJ2-5; 8 nucleotides align to TRBD1. Germline CDR1 and CDR2: SGHTA and FQGNSA. This CDR3 has 14 residues. Trimming took 5 bases from V and 5 from J; bases not matched to a gene: 7.

The V gene is TRBV4-1, the J gene TRBJ1-1; D unclear. This CDR3 region has 14 residues. Germline V gives CDR1 MGHRA, CDR2 YSYEKL. Trimming cost V 0 bases and J 8 bases, with 13 bases left between them. CDR3 DNA sequence: TGCGCCAGCAGCCAAGAACCCGGGCGGGAGGAAGCTTTCTTT. It encodes CASSQEPGREEAFF.

V is TRBV19 and J is TRBJ1-6; tentatively, D is TRBD1 (5 bases). The V gene's germline CDR1 is LNHDA and CDR2 SQIVND (reference sequence). CDR3 size: 13 residues. The V end was cut by 8 bases, the J end by 7 bases, with 12 bases between. This chain's CDR3 is CASGADWNSPLHF. Here the CDR3 DNA reads TGTGCCAGTGGGGCGGATTGGAATTCACCCCTCCACTTT.

This chain connects TRBV18 to TRBJ1-1; TRBD1 aligns across 7 bases. The CDR3 is 13 residues long. With V trimmed by 4 bases and J by 6 bases, 5 bases remained unmatched. CDR1 is KGHSH and CDR2 is LQKENI in the germline V gene. CDR3 sequence: CASSQKQGSEAFF. The CDR3 nucleotides read TGTGCCAGCTCACAGAAACAGGGGTCTGAAGCTTTCTTT.

CDR3 protein: CASSQVMVDSTNMNTEAFF. The CDR3 DNA reads as TGCGCCAGCAGCCAAGTAATGGTGGACAGTACTAATATGAACACTGAAGCTTTCTTT. The genes are TRBV4-3 and TRBJ1-1; maybe TRBD1 (6 bases). The CDR3 extends over 19 amino acids. V gave up 1 base and J gave up 0 bases, with 21 bases separating them. Germline V gene data show CDR1 as LGHNA and CDR2 as YSLEER.

The gene calls are TRBV9 and TRBJ2-1, with TRBD2 matching over 11 bases. The CDR3 covers 15 residues. Germline CDR1 is SGDLS and CDR2 is YYNGEE. V lost 0 bases to trimming and J lost 6 bases; unmatched junction nucleotides: 2. CDR3 loop: CASSVEGLAVNEQFF. The CDR3 DNA reads TGTGCCAGCAGCGTAGAGGGACTAGCGGTCAATGAGCAGTTCTTC.

This sequence joins TRBV9 and TRBJ2-3; D unclear. The CDR3 runs to 11 residues. The V end lost 4 bases, the J end lost 0 bases, and 0 bases lay between the germline ends. Germline V gene data show CDR1 as SGDLS and CDR2 as YYNGEE. The CDR3 nucleotides read TGTGCCAGCAGCAGCACAGATACGCAGTATTTT. It yields the protein CASSSTDTQYF.

The chain links TRBV9 to TRBJ1-4, with D possibly matching TRBD1 (5 bases). Trimming cost V 2 bases and J 2 bases, with 16 bases left between them. This CDR3 region has 17 residues. Germline V gene data show CDR1 as SGDLS and CDR2 as YYNGEE. CDR3 protein: CASSVDPSWGTNEKLFF. Here the CDR3 DNA reads TGTGCCAGCAGCGTTGATCCCTCGTGGGGGACTAATGAAAAACTGTTTTTT.

The chain carries TRBV7-9 and TRBJ2-3; 8 nucleotides align to TRBD2. The J segment lost 3 bases and the V segment lost 5 bases, leaving 10 bases of the junction unmatched. The CDR3 covers 16 residues. Germline CDR1 SEHNR, CDR2 FQNEAQ (reference sequence). CDR3 region: CASSKLLSGATDTQYF. The DNA of the CDR3 is TGTGCCAGCAGCAAACTCCTTAGCGGGGCGACAGATACGCAGTATTTT.

This chain links TRBV18 with TRBJ2-5; 12 bases are a match to TRBD2. Losses at the gene ends were 2 bases for V and 2 bases for J; bases not matched to a gene: 6. Germline CDR1 reads KGHSH; CDR2 reads LQKENI. The CDR3 length is 17 residues. CDR3 nucleotide sequence: TGTGCCAGCTCACCAACGAGGACTAGCGGGGTACAAGAGACCCAGTACTTC. Translation gives CASSPTRTSGVQETQYF.

Comments on this clone: The junction differs from germline at one of its ends, possibly a read error. J is TRBJ2-1 and V is TRBV7-3; 8 bases agree with TRBD2. CDR3 length: 15 residues. In germline, CDR1 is SGHTA, CDR2 FQGTGA. For the CDR3, the DNA is TGTGCCAGCAGTTTAATCCTAGCGGGTTACAATGAGCAGTTCTTC. Translation gives CASSLILAGYNEQFF. Full variable domain (missing parts from reference TRBV7-3 and TRBJ2-1): GAGVSQTPSNKVTEKGKYVELRCDPISGHTALYWYRQSLGQGPEFLIYFQGTGAADDSGLPNDRFFAVRPEGSVSTLKIQRTERGDSAVYLCASSLILAGYNEQFFGPGTRLTVL.

This rearrangement joins TRBV5-1 to TRBJ2-7, with 9 bases matching TRBD1. CDR3 length: 14 residues. Germline loops: CDR1 SGHRS, CDR2 YFSETQ. V gave up 4 bases and J gave up 5 bases; unmatched junction bases: 7. The CDR3 DNA follows: TGCGCCAGCAGCCCAGGACAGGGGACTGACGAGCAGTACTTC. Translated, it gives CASSPGQGTDEQYF.

This chain connects TRBV5-4 to TRBJ2-1, with D possibly TRBD2 on 5 matching bases. CDR3 length: 15 residues. From germline, CDR1 is SGHNT and CDR2 YYREEE (reference sequence). With 5 bases removed from V and 5 bases from J, the gap between germline ends came to 17 bases. CDR3 nucleotide sequence: TGTGCCAGCAGTTTAGGAGGATTCCCAAACAATGAGCAGTTCTTC. The encoded protein is CASSLGGFPNNEQFF.

The CDR3, as DNA: TGTGCCAGCAGCAAAGGGGACAGGGAATATAGCAATCAGCCCCAGCATTTT. Translated: CASSKGDREYSNQPQHF. The chain employs TRBV21-1 and TRBJ1-5; TRBD1 is the table's D call, not checked against the DNA. TRBV21-1 is reported as a pseudogene. This CDR3 comprises 17 residues.

V usage is TRBV10-3 and J usage is TRBJ1-1; tentative D call: TRBD1 (6 bases). Germline CDR1 ENHRY, CDR2 SYGVKD. The CDR3 loop spans 16 amino acids. V was clipped by 3 bases and J by 0 bases, with 14 bases between them. The CDR3 here is CAISDLMTGLNTEAFF. As DNA, the CDR3 is TGTGCCATCAGTGACCTTATGACAGGACTGAACACTGAAGCTTTCTTT.

The chain couples TRBV6-2 or TRBV6-3 to TRBJ1-1; 9 nucleotides match TRBD1. V trimming: 1 base; J trimming: 1 base; junction bases outside the gene matches: 10. The CDR3 is made up of 18 amino acids. CDR1 and CDR2 from the germline V gene are MNHEY and SVGEGT. The CDR3 DNA is TGTGCCAGCAGTTACTTAAGGTTAAGACAGGGGGAGAACACTGAAGCTTTCTTT. Translation gives CASSYLRLRQGENTEAFF.